This T cell receptor beta chain was recorded in a study of response to subunit inactivated influenza vaccine. This CDR3 has 12 amino acids. Germline CDR1 and CDR2: SQVTM and ANQGSEA. V lost 6 bases to trimming and J lost 6 bases; unmatched junction nucleotides: 7. Whole-study findings and limits: The authors put forward the suggestion that each seasonal influenza vaccination may bring in only a limited number of new T cells.

About this clonotype: Its specificity is not known.

TCRdb reanalysed the RT-PCR reads using MiXCR and keeps one entry per CDR3 protein. The sample contains about 480,000 distinct CDR3 sequences, less than 30% of which appear only once. The rearrangement joins TRBV29-1 to TRBJ1-1, with TRBD1 identical over 7 bases. This sequence was found in a man in his forties or fifties who received an inactivated influenza vaccine. The sequencing used CD4+ T cells sorted from PBMCs, collected around 5 days after vaccination. For the CDR3, the DNA is TGCAGCGTCGGAAGGGGGCAGGCTGAAGCTTTCTTT. It specifies CSVGRGQAEAFF.